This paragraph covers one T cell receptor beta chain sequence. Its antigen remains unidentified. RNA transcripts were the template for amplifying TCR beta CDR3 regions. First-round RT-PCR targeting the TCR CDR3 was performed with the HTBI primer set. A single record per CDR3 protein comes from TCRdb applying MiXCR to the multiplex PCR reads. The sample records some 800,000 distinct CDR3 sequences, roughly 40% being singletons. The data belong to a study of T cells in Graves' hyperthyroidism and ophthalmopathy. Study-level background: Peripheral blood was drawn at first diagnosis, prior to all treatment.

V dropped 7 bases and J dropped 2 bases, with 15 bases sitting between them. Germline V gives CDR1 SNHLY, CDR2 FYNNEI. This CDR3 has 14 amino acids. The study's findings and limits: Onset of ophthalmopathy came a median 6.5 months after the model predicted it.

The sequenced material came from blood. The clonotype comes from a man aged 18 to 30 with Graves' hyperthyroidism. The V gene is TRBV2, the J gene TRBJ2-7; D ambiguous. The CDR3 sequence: CASNGYRPAYEQYF. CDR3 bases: TGTGCCAGCAACGGGTATCGCCCGGCCTACGAGCAGTACTTC.